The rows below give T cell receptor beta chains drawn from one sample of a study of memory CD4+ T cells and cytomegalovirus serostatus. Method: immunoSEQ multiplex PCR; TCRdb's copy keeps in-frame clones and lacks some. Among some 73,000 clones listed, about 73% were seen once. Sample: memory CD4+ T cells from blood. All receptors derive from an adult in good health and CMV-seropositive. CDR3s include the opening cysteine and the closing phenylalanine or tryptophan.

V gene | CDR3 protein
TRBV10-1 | CASSKGGLAEAFF
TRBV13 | CASSRPSTGDGSTEAFF
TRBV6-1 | CASSGRSLNSPLHF
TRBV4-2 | CASSPGDSGANVLTF
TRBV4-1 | CASSPWGERETQYF
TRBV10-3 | CAISESGTGDGYTF
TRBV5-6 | CASSLGAYSGANVLTF
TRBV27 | CASRPSGNYNEQFF
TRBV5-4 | CASSLAFEGIKNIQYF
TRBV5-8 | CASSFGGTRVGETQYF
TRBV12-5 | CASGQGRGVQETQYF
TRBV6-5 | CASSFLQGGDTIYF
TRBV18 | CASSPRGPLQKGEAFF
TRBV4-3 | CASSQGASVHTDTQYF
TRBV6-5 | CASRSFRQLYGYTF
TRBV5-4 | CASSPGGTRDTGELFF
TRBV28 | CASGNNEQFF
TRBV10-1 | CASSRGSGSGELFF
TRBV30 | CAWSSDTLSGNTIYF
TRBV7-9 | CASSKGQAYGAGNNEQFF
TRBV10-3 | CAIMSGSSYEQYF
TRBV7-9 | CASSLGPQGAYGYTF
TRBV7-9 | CASSPGGGRYEQYF
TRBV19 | CASTQGANTGELFF
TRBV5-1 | CASSLDRSGNGEKLFF
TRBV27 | CASSPRGYRGVENSPLHF
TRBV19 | CASSNTGFQETQYF
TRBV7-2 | CASSPGWGEAFF
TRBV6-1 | CASSDPGTGKDYGYTF
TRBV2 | CASSELAGGGYTF
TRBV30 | CAWAPANEQFF
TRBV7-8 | CASSPMASASTDTQYF
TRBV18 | CASSLMDEQFF